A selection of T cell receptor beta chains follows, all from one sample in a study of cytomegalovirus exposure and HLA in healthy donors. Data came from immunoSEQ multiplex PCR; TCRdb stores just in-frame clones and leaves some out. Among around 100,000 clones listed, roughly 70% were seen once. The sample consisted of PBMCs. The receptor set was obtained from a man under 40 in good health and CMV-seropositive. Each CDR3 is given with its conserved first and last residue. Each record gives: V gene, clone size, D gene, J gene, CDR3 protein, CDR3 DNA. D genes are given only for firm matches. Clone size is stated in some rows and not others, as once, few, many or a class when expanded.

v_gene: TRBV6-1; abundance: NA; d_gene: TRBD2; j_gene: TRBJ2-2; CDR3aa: CATGGGRNTGELFF; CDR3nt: TGTGCCACCGGGGGGGGGAGGAACACCGGGGAGCTGTTTTTT
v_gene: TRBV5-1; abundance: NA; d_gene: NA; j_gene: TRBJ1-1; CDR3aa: CASSLLDSLNTEAFF; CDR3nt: TGCGCCAGCAGCTTGTTGGACAGCCTGAACACTGAAGCTTTCTTT
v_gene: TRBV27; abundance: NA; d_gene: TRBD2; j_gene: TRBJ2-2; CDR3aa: CASSSLADLGGELFF; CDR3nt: TGTGCCAGCAGTTCCCTAGCGGACCTAGGCGGGGAGCTGTTTTTT
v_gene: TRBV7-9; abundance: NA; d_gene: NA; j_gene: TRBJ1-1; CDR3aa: CASSNIPRPRVNTEAFF; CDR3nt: TGTGCCAGCAGCAACATCCCCCGCCCCAGGGTGAACACTGAAGCTTTCTTT
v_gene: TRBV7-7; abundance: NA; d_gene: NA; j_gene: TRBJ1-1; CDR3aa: CASSSQLNTEAFF; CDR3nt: TGTGCTAGCAGCTCACAATTGAACACTGAAGCTTTCTTT
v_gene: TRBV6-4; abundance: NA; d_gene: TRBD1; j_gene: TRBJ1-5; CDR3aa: CASSGHRGYSNQPQHF; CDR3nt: TGTGCCAGCAGTGGTCACAGGGGTTATAGCAATCAGCCCCAGCATTTT
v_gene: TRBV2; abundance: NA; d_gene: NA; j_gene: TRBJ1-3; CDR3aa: CASGTVSGNTIYF; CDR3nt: TGTGCCAGCGGCACAGTCTCTGGAAACACCATATATTTT
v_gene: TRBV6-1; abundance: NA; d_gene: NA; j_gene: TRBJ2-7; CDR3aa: CASSRKDLGGEQYF; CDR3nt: TGTGCCAGCAGTCGGAAAGACCTAGGTGGCGAGCAGTACTTC
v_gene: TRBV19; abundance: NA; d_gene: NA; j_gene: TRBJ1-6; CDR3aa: CASSIGFSSSYNSPLHF; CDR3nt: TGTGCCAGTAGTATAGGATTCTCGAGCTCCTATAATTCACCCCTCCACTTT
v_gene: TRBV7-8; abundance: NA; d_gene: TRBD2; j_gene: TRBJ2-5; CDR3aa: CASSLFLPRVRTSGRGEETQYF; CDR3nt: TGTGCCAGCAGCTTATTCCTCCCTCGAGTCCGGACTAGCGGGAGAGGAGAGGAGACCCAGTACTTC
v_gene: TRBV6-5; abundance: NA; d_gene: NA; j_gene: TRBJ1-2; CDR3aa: CASKEVDAYGYTF; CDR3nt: TGTGCCAGCAAAGAGGTTGATGCCTATGGCTACACCTTC
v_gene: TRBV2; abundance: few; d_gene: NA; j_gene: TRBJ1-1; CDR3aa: CASRGDEDTEAFF; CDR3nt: TGTGCCAGCAGGGGAGACGAGGACACTGAAGCTTTCTTT
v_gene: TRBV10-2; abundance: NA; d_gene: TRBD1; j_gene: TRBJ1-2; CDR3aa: CATSGTGVYGYTF; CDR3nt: TGCGCCACCTCCGGGACAGGGGTGTATGGCTACACCTTC
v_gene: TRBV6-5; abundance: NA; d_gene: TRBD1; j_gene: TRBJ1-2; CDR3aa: CASSRGSGGRGYTF; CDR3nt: TGTGCCAGCAGTCGCGGGTCAGGGGGCCGTGGCTACACCTTC
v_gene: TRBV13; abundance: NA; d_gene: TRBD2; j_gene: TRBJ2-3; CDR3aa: CASSFGTSGGASDTQYF; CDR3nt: TGTGCCAGCAGCTTCGGGACTAGCGGGGGGGCTTCAGATACGCAGTATTTT
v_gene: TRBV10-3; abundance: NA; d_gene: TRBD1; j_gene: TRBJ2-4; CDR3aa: CAISGGQGKNIQYF; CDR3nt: TGTGCCATCAGTGGGGGACAGGGCAAAAACATTCAGTACTTC
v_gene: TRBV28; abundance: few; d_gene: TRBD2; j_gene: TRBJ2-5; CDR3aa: CASAPGGRETQYF; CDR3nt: TGTGCCAGCGCCCCGGGGGGGCGGGAGACCCAGTACTTC
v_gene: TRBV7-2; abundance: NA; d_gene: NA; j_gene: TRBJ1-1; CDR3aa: CASSLGGNLNTEAFF; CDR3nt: TGTGCCAGCAGCTTAGGAGGGAACCTGAACACTGAAGCTTTCTTT
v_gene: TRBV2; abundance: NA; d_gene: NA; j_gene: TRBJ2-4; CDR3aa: CASLGPDGNIQYF; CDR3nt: TGTGCCAGCTTGGGGCCCGACGGGAACATTCAGTACTTC
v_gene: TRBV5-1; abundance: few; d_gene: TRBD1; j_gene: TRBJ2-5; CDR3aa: CASSSNGQGGETQYF; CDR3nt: TGCGCCAGCAGCTCAAACGGACAGGGGGGGGAGACCCAGTACTTC
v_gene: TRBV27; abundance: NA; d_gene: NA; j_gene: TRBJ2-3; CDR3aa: CASSSLDTQYF; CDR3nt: TGTGCCAGCAGTTCCTTAGATACGCAGTATTTT
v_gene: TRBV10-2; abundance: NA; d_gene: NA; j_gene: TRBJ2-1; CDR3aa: CASSDMGLEYNEQFF; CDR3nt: TGCGCCAGCAGTGACATGGGACTGGAATACAATGAGCAGTTCTTC
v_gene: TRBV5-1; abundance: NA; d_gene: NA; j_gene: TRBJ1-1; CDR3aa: CASSLEQALNTEAFF; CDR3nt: TGCGCCAGCAGCTTGGAGCAGGCTCTGAACACTGAAGCTTTCTTT
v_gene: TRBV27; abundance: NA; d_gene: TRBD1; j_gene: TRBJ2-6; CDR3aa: CASSFQGAVGANVLTF; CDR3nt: TGTGCCAGCAGTTTTCAGGGGGCAGTCGGGGCCAACGTCCTGACTTTC
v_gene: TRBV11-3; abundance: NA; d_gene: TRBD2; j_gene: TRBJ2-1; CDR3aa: CASSPIAGQFVGFF; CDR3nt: TGTGCCAGCAGCCCCATAGCGGGGCAGTTTGTGGGGTTCTTC
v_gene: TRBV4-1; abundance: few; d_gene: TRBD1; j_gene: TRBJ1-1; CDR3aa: CASSRLDREDTEAFF; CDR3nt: TGCGCCAGCAGCCGTCTGGACAGGGAGGACACTGAAGCTTTCTTT